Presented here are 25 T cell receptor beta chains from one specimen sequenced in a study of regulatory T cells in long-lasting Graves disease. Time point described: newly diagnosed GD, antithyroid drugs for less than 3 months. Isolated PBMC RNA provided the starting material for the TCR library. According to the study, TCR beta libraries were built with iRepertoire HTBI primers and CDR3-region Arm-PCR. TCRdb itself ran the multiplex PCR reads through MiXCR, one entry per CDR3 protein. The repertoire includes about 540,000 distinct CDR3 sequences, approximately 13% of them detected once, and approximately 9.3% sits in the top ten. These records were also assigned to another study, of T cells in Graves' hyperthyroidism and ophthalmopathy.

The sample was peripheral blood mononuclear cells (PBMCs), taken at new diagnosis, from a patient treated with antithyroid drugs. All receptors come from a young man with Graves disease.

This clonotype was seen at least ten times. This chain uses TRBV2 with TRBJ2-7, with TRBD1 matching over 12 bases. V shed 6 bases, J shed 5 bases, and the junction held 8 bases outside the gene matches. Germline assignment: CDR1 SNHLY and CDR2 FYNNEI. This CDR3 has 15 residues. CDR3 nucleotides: TGTGCCAGCAGAACCGGGACAGGGGGCGGGAACGAGCAGTACTTC. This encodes CASRTGTGGGNEQYF.

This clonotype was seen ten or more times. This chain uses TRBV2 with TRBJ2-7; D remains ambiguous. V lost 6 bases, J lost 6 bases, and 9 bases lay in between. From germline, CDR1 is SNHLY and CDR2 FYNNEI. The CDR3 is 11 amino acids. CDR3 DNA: TGTGCCAGCAGGGTGGGCGCCGAGCAGTACTTC. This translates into CASRVGAEQYF.

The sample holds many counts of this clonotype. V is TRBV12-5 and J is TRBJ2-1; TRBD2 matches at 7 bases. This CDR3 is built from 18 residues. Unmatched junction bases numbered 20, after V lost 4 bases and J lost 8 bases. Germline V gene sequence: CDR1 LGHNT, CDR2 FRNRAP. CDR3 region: CASGSPRKRAGETDEQFF. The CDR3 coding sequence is TGTGCTAGTGGTTCGCCCCGAAAGAGGGCGGGAGAAACGGATGAGCAGTTCTTC.

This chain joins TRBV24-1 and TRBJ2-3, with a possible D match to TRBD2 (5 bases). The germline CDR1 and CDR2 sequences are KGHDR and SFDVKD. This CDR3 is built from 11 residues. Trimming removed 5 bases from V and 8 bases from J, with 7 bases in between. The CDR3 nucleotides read TGTGCCACCAGTGCCAGCGGTACGCAGTATTTT. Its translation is CATSASGTQYF.

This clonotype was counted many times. In DNA form, the CDR3 reads TGTGCCAGCAGTGGCGGAGAGACCCAGTACTTC. Protein: CASSGGETQYF. The chain joins TRBV27 to TRBJ2-5; no clear D gene. From germline, CDR1 is MNHEY and CDR2 SMNVEV (reference sequence). This CDR3 comprises 11 residues. Trimming pared 5 bases from V and 4 bases from J, leaving 5 bases between.

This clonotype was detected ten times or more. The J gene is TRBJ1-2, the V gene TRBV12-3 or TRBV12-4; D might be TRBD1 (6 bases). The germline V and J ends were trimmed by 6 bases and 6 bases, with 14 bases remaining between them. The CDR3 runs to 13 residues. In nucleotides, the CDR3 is TGTGCCAGCAGCAGCCACAGGGTTAATGGCTACACCTTC. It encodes CASSSHRVNGYTF.

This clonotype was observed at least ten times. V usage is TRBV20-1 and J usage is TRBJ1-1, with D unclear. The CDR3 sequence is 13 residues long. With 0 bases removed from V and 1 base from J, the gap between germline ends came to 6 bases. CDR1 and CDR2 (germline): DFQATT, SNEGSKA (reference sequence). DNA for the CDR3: TGCAGTGCTAGAGATCCGGGGAACACTGAAGCTTTCTTT. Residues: CSARDPGNTEAFF.

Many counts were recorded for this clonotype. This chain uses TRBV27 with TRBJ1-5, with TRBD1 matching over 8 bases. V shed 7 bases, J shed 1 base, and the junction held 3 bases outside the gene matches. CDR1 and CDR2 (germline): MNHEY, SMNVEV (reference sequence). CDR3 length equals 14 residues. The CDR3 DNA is TGTGCCAGCACCCGGACAGGGAGCAATCAGCCCCAGCATTTT. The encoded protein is CASTRTGSNQPQHF.

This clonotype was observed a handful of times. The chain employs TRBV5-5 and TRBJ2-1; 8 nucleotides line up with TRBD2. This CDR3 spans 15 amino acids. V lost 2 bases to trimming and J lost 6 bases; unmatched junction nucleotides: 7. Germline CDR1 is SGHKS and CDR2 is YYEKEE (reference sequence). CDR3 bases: TGTGCCAGCAGCTTTCCCGGGACTAGTTTCAATGAGCAGTTCTTC. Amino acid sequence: CASSFPGTSFNEQFF.

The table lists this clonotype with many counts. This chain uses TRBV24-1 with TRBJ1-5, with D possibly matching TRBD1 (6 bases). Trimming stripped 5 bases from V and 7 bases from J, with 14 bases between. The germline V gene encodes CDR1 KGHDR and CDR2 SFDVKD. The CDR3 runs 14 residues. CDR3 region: CATSAGDGGQPQHF. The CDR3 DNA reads TGTGCCACCAGTGCAGGGGACGGGGGCCAGCCCCAGCATTTT.

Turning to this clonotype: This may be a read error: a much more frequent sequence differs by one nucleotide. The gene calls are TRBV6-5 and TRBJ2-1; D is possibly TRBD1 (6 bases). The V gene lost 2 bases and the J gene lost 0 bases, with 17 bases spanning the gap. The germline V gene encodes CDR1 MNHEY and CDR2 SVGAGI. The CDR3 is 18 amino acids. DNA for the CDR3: TGTGCCAGCAGTTACACGAGACTGGGGGCTAGCTCCTACAATGAGCAGTTCTTC. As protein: CASSYTRLGASSYNEQFF.

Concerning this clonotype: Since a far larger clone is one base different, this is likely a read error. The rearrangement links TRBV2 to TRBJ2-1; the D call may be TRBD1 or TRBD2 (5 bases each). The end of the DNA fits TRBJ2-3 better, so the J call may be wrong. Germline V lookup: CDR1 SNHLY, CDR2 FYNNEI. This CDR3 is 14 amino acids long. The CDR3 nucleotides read TGTGCCAGGCTAGACTGGGGGATCACAGATACGCAGTATTTT. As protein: CARLDWGITDTQYF.

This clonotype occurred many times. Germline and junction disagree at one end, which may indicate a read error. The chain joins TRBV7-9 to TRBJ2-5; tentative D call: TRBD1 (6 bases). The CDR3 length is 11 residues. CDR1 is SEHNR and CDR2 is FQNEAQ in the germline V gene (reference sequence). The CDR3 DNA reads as TGTGCCAGCAGCGCAGGACAGTCCGCGTCTTTC. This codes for CASSAGQSASF.

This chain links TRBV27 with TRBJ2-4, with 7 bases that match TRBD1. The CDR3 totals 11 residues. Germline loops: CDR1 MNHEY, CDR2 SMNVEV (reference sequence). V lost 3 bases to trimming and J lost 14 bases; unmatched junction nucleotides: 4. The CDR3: CASSFGDSEYF. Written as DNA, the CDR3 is TGTGCCAGCAGTTTCGGGGACAGTGAGTACTTC.

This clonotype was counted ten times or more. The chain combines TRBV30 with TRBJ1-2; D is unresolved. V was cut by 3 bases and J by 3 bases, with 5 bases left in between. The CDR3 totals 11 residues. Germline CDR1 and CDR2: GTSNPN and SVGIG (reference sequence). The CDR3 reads CAWSDDYGYTF. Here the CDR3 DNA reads TGTGCCTGGAGCGACGACTATGGCTACACCTTC.

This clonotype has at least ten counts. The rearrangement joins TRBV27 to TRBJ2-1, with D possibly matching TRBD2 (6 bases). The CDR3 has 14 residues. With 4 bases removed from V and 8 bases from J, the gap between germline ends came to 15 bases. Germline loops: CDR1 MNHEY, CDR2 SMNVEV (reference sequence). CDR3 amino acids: CASSSLASTDEQFF. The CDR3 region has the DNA TGTGCCAGCAGTTCCCTAGCGTCCACGGATGAGCAGTTCTTC.

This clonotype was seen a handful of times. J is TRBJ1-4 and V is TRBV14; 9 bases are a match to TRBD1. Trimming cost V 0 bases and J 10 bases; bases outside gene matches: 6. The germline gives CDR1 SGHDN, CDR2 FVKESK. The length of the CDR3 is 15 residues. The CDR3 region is CASSQDAGQGRKLFF. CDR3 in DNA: TGTGCCAGCAGCCAAGACGCGGGACAGGGTCGAAAACTGTTTTTT.

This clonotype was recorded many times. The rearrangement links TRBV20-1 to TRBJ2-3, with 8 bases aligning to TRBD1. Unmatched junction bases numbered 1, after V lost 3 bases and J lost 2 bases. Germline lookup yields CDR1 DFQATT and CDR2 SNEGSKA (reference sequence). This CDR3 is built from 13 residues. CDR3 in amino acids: CSARDRATDTQYF. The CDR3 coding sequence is TGCAGTGCTAGGGACAGGGCCACAGATACGCAGTATTTT.

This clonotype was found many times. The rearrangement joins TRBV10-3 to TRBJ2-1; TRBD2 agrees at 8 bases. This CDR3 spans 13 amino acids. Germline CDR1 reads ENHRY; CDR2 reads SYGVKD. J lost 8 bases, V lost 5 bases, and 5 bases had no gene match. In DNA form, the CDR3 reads TGTGCCATCAGTAGCGGGAGTGTTTATGAGCAGTTCTTC. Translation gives CAISSGSVYEQFF.

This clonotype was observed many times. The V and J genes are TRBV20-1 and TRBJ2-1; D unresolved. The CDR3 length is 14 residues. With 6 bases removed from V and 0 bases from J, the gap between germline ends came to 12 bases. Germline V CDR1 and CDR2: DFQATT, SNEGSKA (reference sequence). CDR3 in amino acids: CSAKLSSSYNEQFF. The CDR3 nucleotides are TGCAGTGCGAAACTATCCAGCTCCTACAATGAGCAGTTCTTC.

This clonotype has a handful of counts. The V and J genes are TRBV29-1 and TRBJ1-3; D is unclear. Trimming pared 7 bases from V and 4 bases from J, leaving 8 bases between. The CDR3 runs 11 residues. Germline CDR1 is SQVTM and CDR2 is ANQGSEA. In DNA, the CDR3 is TGCAGCGGCCAACAAGGAAACACCATATATTTT. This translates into CSGQQGNTIYF.

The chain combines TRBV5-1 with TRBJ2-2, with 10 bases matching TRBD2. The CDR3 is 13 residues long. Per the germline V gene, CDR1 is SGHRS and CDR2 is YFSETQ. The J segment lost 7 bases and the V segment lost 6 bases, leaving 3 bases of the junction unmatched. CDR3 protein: CASIQREGGELFF. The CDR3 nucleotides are TGCGCCAGCATCCAGCGGGAGGGCGGGGAGCTGTTTTTT.

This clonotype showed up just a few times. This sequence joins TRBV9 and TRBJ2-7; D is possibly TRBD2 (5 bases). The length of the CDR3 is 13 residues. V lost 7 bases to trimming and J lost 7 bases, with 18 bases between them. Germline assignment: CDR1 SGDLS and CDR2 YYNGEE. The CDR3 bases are TGTGCCAGCGGAGCCGGCAATTGGGAGGAGCAGTACTTC. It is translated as CASGAGNWEEQYF.

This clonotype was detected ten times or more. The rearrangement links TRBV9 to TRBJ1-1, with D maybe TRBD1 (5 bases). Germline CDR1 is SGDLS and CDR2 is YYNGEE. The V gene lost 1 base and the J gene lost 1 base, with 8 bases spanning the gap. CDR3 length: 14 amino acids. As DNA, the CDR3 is TGTGCCAGCAGCGTATCGGGGGGGAACACTGAAGCTTTCTTT. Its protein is CASSVSGGNTEAFF.

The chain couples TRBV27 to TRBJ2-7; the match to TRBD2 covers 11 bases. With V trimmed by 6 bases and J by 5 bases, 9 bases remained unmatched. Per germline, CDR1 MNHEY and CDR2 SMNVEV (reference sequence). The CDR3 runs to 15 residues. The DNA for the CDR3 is TGTGCCAGCAGGCCGGTAGCGGGAGGGTACGACGAGCAGTACTTC. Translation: CASRPVAGGYDEQYF.